Following are 20 T cell receptor beta chains from one sample sequenced in a study of blood T cell repertoires in COVID-19. The table came from immunoSEQ multiplex PCR; TCRdb's copy has only in-frame clones and leaves some out. Of about 490,000 clones in the sample, approximately 85% were seen once. The sample was peripheral blood. Source of these receptors: a human donor in a cohort sampled during active COVID-19.

The V gene is TRBV25-1, the J gene TRBJ1-5; 7 bases align to TRBD1. CDR3 length: 15 amino acids. In germline, CDR1 is MGHDK, CDR2 SYGVNS. V shed 1 base and J 1 base; nucleotides not matched to a gene: 1. The CDR3 sequence: CASSESGQSNQPQHF. CDR3 in DNA: TGTGCCAGCAGTGAATCGGGACAGAGCAATCAGCCCCAGCATTTT. Combining the CDR3 with reference TRBV25-1 and TRBJ1-5 gives the whole variable domain EADIYQTPRYLVIGTGKKITLECSQTMGHDKMYWYQQDPGMELHLIHYSYGVNSTEKGDLSSESTVSRIRTEHFPLTLESARPSHTSQYLCASSESGQSNQPQHFGDGTRLSIL.

This sequence joins TRBV9 and TRBJ2-1; TRBD2 aligns across 8 bases. The CDR3 has 17 amino acids. Per germline, CDR1 SGDLS and CDR2 YYNGEE. Germline trimming cut 3 bases from V and 5 bases from J; bases unmatched to any gene: 13. The CDR3 sequence is CASSAALSSGRDNEQFF. CDR3 sequence (DNA): TGTGCCAGCAGCGCGGCCTTATCGAGCGGGAGAGACAATGAGCAGTTCTTC.

J is TRBJ2-3 and V is TRBV24-1, with TRBD1 identical over 7 bases. The V gene's germline CDR1 is KGHDR and CDR2 SFDVKD. The V gene end was trimmed by 5 bases and the J gene end by 2 bases; junction bases not matched to a gene: 6. The CDR3 length is 15 residues. CDR3 DNA sequence: TGTGCCACCAGTGTTCAGGGGGATACCACAGATACGCAGTATTTT. Translation: CATSVQGDTTDTQYF.

The rearrangement uses TRBV10-3 and TRBJ2-6; TRBD1 agrees at 9 bases. CDR3 size: 16 residues. Unmatched junction bases numbered 3, after V lost 6 bases and J lost 0 bases. Germline V gives CDR1 ENHRY, CDR2 SYGVKD. The chain's CDR3 is CAISGQGSSGANVLTF. CDR3 DNA: TGTGCCATCAGCGGACAGGGGAGCTCTGGGGCCAACGTCCTGACTTTC.

The chain links TRBV6-6 to TRBJ1-5; D is uncertain. Germline assignment: CDR1 MNHNY and CDR2 SVGAGI (reference sequence). Trimming cost V 6 bases and J 3 bases, with 12 bases left between them. The CDR3 totals 14 residues. This chain's CDR3 is CASRPHGANQPQHF. CDR3 nucleotide sequence: TGTGCCAGCAGACCCCACGGAGCCAATCAGCCCCAGCATTTT.

The chain combines TRBV27 with TRBJ1-6; D unresolved. The germline CDR1 and CDR2 sequences are MNHEY and SMNVEV (reference sequence). Trimming cost V 2 bases and J 0 bases, with 8 bases left between them. The CDR3 has 16 amino acids. The CDR3, as DNA: TGTGCCAGCAGTTTAGTCTGGAGCTCCTATAATTCACCCCTCCACTTT. Translated: CASSLVWSSYNSPLHF.

V is TRBV5-1 and J is TRBJ1-1, with unresolved D. V dropped 2 bases and J dropped 1 base, with 6 bases sitting between them. From germline, CDR1 is SGHRS and CDR2 YFSETQ. This CDR3 has 13 amino acids. CDR3 sequence (DNA): TGCGCCAGCAGCTTCTCGGGGAACACTGAAGCTTTCTTT. As protein: CASSFSGNTEAFF.

With respect to this clone: Distinct nucleotide sequences in the sample also encode this CDR3. V and J are TRBV28 and TRBJ1-2, with D hard to call. CDR1 and CDR2 from the germline V gene are MDHEN and SYDVKM. CDR3 length: 13 residues. Trimming took off 5 bases at V and 0 bases at J, with 7 bases between the two ends. Here the CDR3 reads CASSLTANYGYTF. Written as DNA, the CDR3 is TGTGCCAGCAGTCTCACAGCTAACTATGGCTACACCTTC.

The J gene is TRBJ2-7, the V gene TRBV5-5, with 9 bases that match TRBD1. In germline, CDR1 is SGHKS, CDR2 YYEKEE (reference sequence). The CDR3 consists of 15 residues. Unmatched junction bases numbered 5, after V lost 0 bases and J lost 4 bases. The CDR3 nucleotides are TGTGCCAGCAGCTTGGTAGGGGACAGGGCTTACGAGCAGTACTTC. This gives the protein CASSLVGDRAYEQYF.

In regard to this clone: A read error may produce the germline difference seen at one junction end. This chain joins TRBV7-7 and TRBJ2-5, with D possibly TRBD1 on 6 matching bases. The CDR3 has 13 amino acids. Germline V lookup: CDR1 SSHAT, CDR2 FNYEAQ (reference sequence). CDR3: CASTPDSEETQYF. The CDR3, as DNA: TGTGCTAGCACCCCGGACAGTGAAGAGACCCAGTACTTC. Combining the CDR3 with reference TRBV7-7 and TRBJ2-5 gives the whole variable domain GAGVSQSPRYKVTKRGQDVTLRCDPISSHATLYWYQQALGQGPEFLTYFNYEAQPDKSGLPSDRFSAERPEGSISTLTIQRTEQRDSAMYRCASTPDSEETQYFGPGTRLLVL.

J is TRBJ1-2 and V is TRBV30; D might be TRBD1 (5 bases). The V end was cut by 2 bases, the J end by 10 bases, with 17 bases between. CDR3 length: 13 amino acids. From germline, CDR1 is GTSNPN and CDR2 SVGIG (reference sequence). The CDR3 spells CAWSPGEGSAYTF. In DNA form, the CDR3 reads TGTGCCTGGAGTCCCGGGGAGGGGAGTGCCTACACCTTC.

The rearrangement uses TRBV27 and TRBJ1-1; D is possibly TRBD1 (6 bases). The CDR3 runs 13 residues. Trimming stripped 6 bases from V and 10 bases from J, with 18 bases between. CDR1 is MNHEY and CDR2 is SMNVEV in the germline V gene (reference sequence). The CDR3 sequence: CASSRGGRGSAFF. CDR3 coding DNA: TGTGCCAGCAGCCGGGGGGGGCGGGGTTCAGCTTTCTTT.

The chain employs TRBV7-2 and TRBJ1-2; TRBD1 is a possible D gene (5 bases). CDR1 and CDR2 (germline): SGHTA, FQGNSA. Trimming shortened V by 5 bases and J by 5 bases, and 15 bases separated the two germline ends. The CDR3 spans 14 residues. The CDR3, as DNA: TGTGCCAGCAGCCAGAACCAGGGTGGGTATGGCTACACCTTC. It is translated as CASSQNQGGYGYTF.

The chain links TRBV2 to TRBJ1-1; 7 bases are shared with TRBD1. Per the germline V gene, CDR1 is SNHLY and CDR2 is FYNNEI. The CDR3 contains 14 residues. Trimming at V came to 5 bases and at J to 7 bases, leaving 10 bases not matched to a gene. CDR3 bases: TGTGCCAGCAGTCCAGACAGGGTAGTAGGTGAAGCTTTCTTT. The encoded protein is CASSPDRVVGEAFF.

The chain combines TRBV10-3 with TRBJ1-1, with TRBD1 matching 7 bases. This CDR3 has 15 residues. Trimming removed 7 bases from V and 1 base from J; junction bases left unmatched: 9. CDR1 and CDR2 from the germline V gene are ENHRY and SYGVKD. The CDR3 sequence is CAIKPSGQANTEAFF. The CDR3 DNA is TGTGCCATCAAACCCTCAGGACAGGCGAACACTGAAGCTTTCTTT.

The V gene is TRBV30, the J gene TRBJ2-5; a weak D match, TRBD1 (7 bases). Per germline, CDR1 GTSNPN and CDR2 SVGIG (reference sequence). This CDR3 contains 12 residues. V lost 5 bases and J lost 5, with 12 bases in between. CDR3 sequence reads: CAWRDSGETQYF. The DNA of the CDR3 is TGTGCCTGGCGGGACAGCGGGGAGACCCAGTACTTC.

The J gene is TRBJ1-2, the V gene TRBV29-1; maybe TRBD1 (5 bases). Trimming removed 4 bases at V and 8 bases at J, with 11 bases between. The CDR3 runs 11 residues. Germline V gene sequence: CDR1 SQVTM, CDR2 ANQGSEA. CDR3 DNA sequence: TGCAGCGTTGGCAGGGCGAACGGCTACACCTTC. This encodes CSVGRANGYTF.

This sequence joins TRBV18 and TRBJ2-7; a possible D gene is TRBD1 (6 bases). This CDR3 contains 14 residues. Germline CDR1 and CDR2: KGHSH and LQKENI. V lost 2 bases and J lost 3, with 11 bases in between. The CDR3 DNA sequence: TGTGCCAGCTCACCAGGACGGACAGACTACGAGCAGTACTTC. Encoded protein: CASSPGRTDYEQYF.

The V gene is TRBV4-2, the J gene TRBJ1-2; 8 nucleotides match TRBD1. V lost 0 bases and J lost 0; bases outside the gene matches: 3. Looked up from germline, CDR1 is LGHNA and CDR2 is YNFKEQ. There are 16 residues in the CDR3. This CDR3 reads CASSQERQGPNYGYTF. For the CDR3, the DNA is TGTGCCAGCAGCCAAGAGAGACAGGGGCCTAACTATGGCTACACCTTC.

The genes are TRBV2 and TRBJ1-5; no clear D. The CDR3 extends over 15 amino acids. V was clipped by 2 bases and J by 0 bases, with 8 bases between them. CDR1 and CDR2 (germline): SNHLY, FYNNEI. This CDR3 is CASSERRYSNQPQHF. The CDR3 nucleotides are TGTGCCAGCAGTGAAAGGCGGTATAGCAATCAGCCCCAGCATTTT. Combining the CDR3 with reference TRBV2 and TRBJ1-5 gives the whole variable domain EPEVTQTPSHQVTQMGQEVILRCVPISNHLYFYWYRQILGQKVEFLVSFYNNEISEKSEIFDDQFSVERPDGSNFTLKIRSTKLEDSAMYFCASSERRYSNQPQHFGDGTRLSIL.